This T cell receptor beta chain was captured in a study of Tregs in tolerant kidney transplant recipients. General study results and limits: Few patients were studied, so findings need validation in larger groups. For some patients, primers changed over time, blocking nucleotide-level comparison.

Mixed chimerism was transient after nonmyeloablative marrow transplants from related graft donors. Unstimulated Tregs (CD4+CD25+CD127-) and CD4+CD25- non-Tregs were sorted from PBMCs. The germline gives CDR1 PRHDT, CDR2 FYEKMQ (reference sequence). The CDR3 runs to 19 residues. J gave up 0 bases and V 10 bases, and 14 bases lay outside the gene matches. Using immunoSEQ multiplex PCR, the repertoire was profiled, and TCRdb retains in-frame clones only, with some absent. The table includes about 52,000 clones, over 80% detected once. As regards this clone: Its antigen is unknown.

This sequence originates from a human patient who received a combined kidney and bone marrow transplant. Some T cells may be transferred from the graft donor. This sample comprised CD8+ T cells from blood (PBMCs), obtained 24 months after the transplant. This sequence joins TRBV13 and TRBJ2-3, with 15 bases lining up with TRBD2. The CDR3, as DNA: TGTGCCACCCGGTCGGGACTAGCGGGGGGAACACCTAGCACAGATACGCAGTATTTT. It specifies CATRSGLAGGTPSTDTQYF.